These 15 T cell receptor beta chains share one sample of origin, sequenced in a study of cytotoxic CD8 clonotypes in ibrutinib-treated CLL. The method was immunoSEQ multiplex PCR; TCRdb's version includes in-frame clones alone and lacks a portion of them. This table has tens of thousands of clones, approximately 57% appearing once. The material sequenced was PBMCs, taken after 12 months of ibrutinib treatment. Every receptor here comes from a human donor with chronic lymphocytic leukemia.

CDR3 bases: TGTGCCAGCAGACTAGACAGGGGGCCCTACGAGCAGTACTTC. Translation: CASRLDRGPYEQYF. The V call is TRBV27, the J call TRBJ2-7; 10 positions match TRBD1. The CDR3 has 14 amino acids. In germline, CDR1 is MNHEY, CDR2 SMNVEV (reference sequence). Trimming took 6 bases from V and 2 from J; bases not matched to a gene: 4.

The chain has TRBV19 and TRBJ1-1, with D perhaps matching TRBD1 (6 bases). The CDR3 runs to 13 residues. CDR1 LNHDA and CDR2 SQIVND come from the germline V gene (reference sequence). V was cut by 6 bases and J by 7 bases, with 15 bases left in between. This CDR3 is CASRSQGYGEAFF. The CDR3 DNA is TGTGCCAGTAGATCTCAGGGGTATGGTGAAGCTTTCTTT.

The chain has TRBV2 and TRBJ2-1; 15 bases map to TRBD2. The CDR3 contains 15 residues. Germline loops: CDR1 SNHLY, CDR2 FYNNEI. The V segment lost 5 bases and the J segment 7 bases; nucleotides outside the gene matches: 3. The CDR3 DNA sequence: TGTGCCAGCAGTAGGACTAGCGGGAGGGTTAATGAGCAGTTCTTC. It yields the protein CASSRTSGRVNEQFF.

This clone was found many times. V usage is TRBV6-1 and J usage is TRBJ2-7; tentative D call: TRBD1 (5 bases). V dropped 3 bases and J dropped 7 bases, with 10 bases sitting between them. In germline, CDR1 is MNHNS, CDR2 SASEGT. The CDR3 contains 12 residues. CDR3 in DNA: TGTGCCAGCAGTGAGGGCAGGGCAGAGCAGTACGTC. Encoded protein: CASSEGRAEQYV.

The rearrangement uses TRBV6-6 and TRBJ1-2, with D possibly being TRBD1 (6 bases). The CDR3 totals 14 residues. Germline lookup yields CDR1 MNHNY and CDR2 SVGAGI (reference sequence). V dropped 5 bases and J dropped 5 bases, with 15 bases sitting between them. CDR3 amino acids: CASSHQGGRYGYTF. The CDR3 DNA follows: TGTGCCAGCAGTCATCAAGGGGGACGGTATGGCTACACCTTC.

This chain links TRBV27 with TRBJ2-5, with TRBD2 identical over 10 bases. The CDR3 is made up of 16 amino acids. After removal of 4 bases from V and 4 bases from J, the junction contained 9 bases not matched to a gene. Germline CDR1 MNHEY, CDR2 SMNVEV (reference sequence). CDR3 region: CASSSLLAGRGETQYF. DNA of the CDR3: TGTGCCAGCAGTTCACTACTAGCGGGGAGGGGAGAGACCCAGTACTTC.

This clone showed up just once. The chain combines TRBV5-4 with TRBJ1-2; D unclear. This CDR3 has 15 residues. The germline gives CDR1 SGHNT, CDR2 YYREEE (reference sequence). Trimming took off 1 base at V and 4 bases at J, with 14 bases between the two ends. The CDR3 loop reads CASSLSWGAVYGYTF. The CDR3 bases are TGTGCCAGCAGCTTGTCATGGGGAGCTGTCTATGGCTACACCTTC. Supplemented by reference TRBV5-4 and TRBJ1-2, the full variable domain reads ETGVTQSPTHLIKTRGQQVTLRCSSQSGHNTVSWYQQALGQGPQFIFQYYREEENGRGNFPPRFSGLQFPNYSSELNVNALELDDSALYLCASSLSWGAVYGYTFGSGTRLTVV.

V is TRBV7-8 and J is TRBJ2-1; 8 bases are a match to TRBD2. With 5 bases clipped from V and 4 bases from J, the junction kept 10 bases outside the gene matches. The CDR3 runs to 16 residues. The V gene's germline CDR1 is SGHVS and CDR2 FQNEAQ. This chain's CDR3 is CASSPATGTRYNEQFF. The CDR3 bases are TGTGCCAGCAGCCCCGCCACCGGGACTAGGTACAATGAGCAGTTCTTC.

The V gene is TRBV19, the J gene TRBJ2-5, with TRBD1 as a possible D gene (5 bases). V was cut by 5 bases and J by 3 bases, with 10 bases left in between. The CDR3 has 13 residues. Germline values: CDR1 LNHDA, CDR2 SQIVND (reference sequence). In DNA form, the CDR3 reads TGTGCCAGTAGTGGGCAGGGTAAAGAGACCCAGTACTTC. It encodes CASSGQGKETQYF.

CDR3 bases: TGTGCCAGCAGTGAATTGCTGAACACTGAAGCTTTCTTT. Its translation: CASSELLNTEAFF. V and J are TRBV6-5 and TRBJ1-1, with unresolved D. V lost 5 bases to trimming and J lost 0 bases, with 7 bases between them. This CDR3 has 13 residues. Germline V gene data show CDR1 as MNHEY and CDR2 as SVGAGI.

The chain is built from TRBV7-2 and TRBJ2-2, with 7 bases identical to TRBD2. Unmatched junction bases numbered 7, after V lost 5 bases and J lost 4 bases. The CDR3 runs to 15 residues. CDR1 SGHTA and CDR2 FQGNSA come from the germline V gene. This CDR3 reads CASSGSLAVTGELFF. CDR3 DNA: TGTGCCAGCAGCGGATCGCTAGCGGTCACCGGGGAGCTGTTTTTT.

The chain uses TRBV19 and TRBJ1-6; D unclear. The V end lost 6 bases, the J end lost 6 bases, and 12 bases lay between the germline ends. CDR3 size: 14 residues. Per germline, CDR1 LNHDA and CDR2 SQIVND (reference sequence). The chain's CDR3 is CASRIGGSNSPLHF. CDR3 in DNA: TGTGCCAGTAGGATTGGAGGTTCTAATTCACCCCTCCACTTT.

This chain joins TRBV9 and TRBJ2-3; D is unresolved. Trimming took off 0 bases at V and 0 bases at J, with 8 bases between the two ends. The length of the CDR3 is 15 residues. Germline V gives CDR1 SGDLS, CDR2 YYNGEE. CDR3 in amino acids: CASSVEGRSTDTQYF. The CDR3 coding sequence is TGTGCCAGCAGCGTAGAGGGCAGGAGCACAGATACGCAGTATTTT.

The chain is built from TRBV6-6 and TRBJ1-1; 9 bases fit TRBD1. This CDR3 has 13 residues. The J segment lost 5 bases and the V segment lost 6 bases, leaving 4 bases of the junction unmatched. CDR1 is MNHNY, CDR2 SVGAGI, per germline (reference sequence). In DNA, the CDR3 is TGTGCCAGCAGAGGGGACAGGGTGACTGAAGCTTTCTTT. Translated, it gives CASRGDRVTEAFF.

A few counts support this clone. The gene calls are TRBV7-9 and TRBJ1-1; TRBD1 aligns across 9 bases. The CDR3 spans 17 residues. Germline V gene sequence: CDR1 SEHNR, CDR2 FQNEAQ (reference sequence). The trim removed 5 bases at V and 0 bases at J, leaving 10 bases unmatched. CDR3 in amino acids: CASSPRTGVSLNTEAFF. DNA for the CDR3: TGTGCCAGCAGCCCCCGGACAGGGGTCAGTTTGAACACTGAAGCTTTCTTT.